Listed here are 9 T cell receptor beta chains from one sample, sequenced in a study of blood T cell repertoires in COVID-19 (dated by TCRdb to 2019 to 2021). Receptor libraries were prepared by the immunoSEQ multiplex PCR assay. TCRdb obtained this table from immuneACCESS and retained in-frame rearrangements with V and J assigned. These tables miss some clones; where compared with another copy, unresolved V genes account for less than half of the shortfall, and the remainder is unexplained. In this sample the table shows approximately 110,000 clones, less than 85% of which occur a single time. Approximately 4.2% of the sample is taken by the ten largest. Sequences were obtained from peripheral blood. The receptors were gathered from a human donor in a cohort sampled during active or convalescent COVID-19.

The gene calls are TRBV28 and TRBJ1-1; tentative D call: TRBD1 (6 bases). Germline lookup yields CDR1 MDHEN and CDR2 SYDVKM. Deletions cut 6 bases from V and 0 bases from J, with 23 bases between. The CDR3 runs to 18 residues. CDR3 in amino acids: CASSSFRGGGPLNTEAFF. The CDR3 DNA sequence: TGTGCCAGCAGCTCTTTCCGCGGGGGCGGACCATTGAACACTGAAGCTTTCTTT.

The CDR3 region has the DNA TGTGCCAGCAGTGCAATCAGGGGACTAGACACCCGGCTTCGCACCGGGGAGCTGTTTTTT. This translates into CASSAIRGLDTRLRTGELFF. This chain links TRBV6-1 with TRBJ2-2; 8 nucleotides align to TRBD2. The J segment lost 4 bases and the V segment lost 4 bases, leaving 20 bases of the junction unmatched. Germline V gene lookup returns CDR1 MNHNS and CDR2 SASEGT. The CDR3 is 20 amino acids.

CDR3 DNA sequence: TGTGCCAGCCCCCCTCGAGATGGTAGCGGAGAGAACACCGGGGAGCTGTTTTTT. It encodes CASPPRDGSGENTGELFF. This chain links TRBV2 with TRBJ2-2; D is possibly TRBD2 (6 bases). The V gene lost 8 bases and the J gene lost 1 base, with 23 bases spanning the gap. This CDR3 contains 18 residues. The germline gives CDR1 SNHLY, CDR2 FYNNEI.

This clone was observed a few times. The chain combines TRBV28 with TRBJ1-5; 8 bases line up with TRBD1. Germline loops: CDR1 MDHEN, CDR2 SYDVKM. The J segment lost 4 bases and the V segment lost 6 bases, leaving 11 bases of the junction unmatched. The CDR3 runs 16 residues. CDR3 region: CASSNAGTGSNQPQHF. The CDR3 DNA reads as TGTGCCAGCAGCAACGCCGGGACAGGCTCTAATCAGCCCCAGCATTTT. Based on the CDR3 plus reference TRBV28 and TRBJ1-5, the full variable domain is DVKVTQSSRYLVKRTGEKVFLECVQDMDHENMFWYRQDPGLGLRLIYFSYDVKMKEKGDIPEGYSVSREKKERFSLILESASTNQTSMYLCASSNAGTGSNQPQHFGDGTRLSIL.

This clone was counted a single time. The chain couples TRBV6-2 or TRBV6-3 to TRBJ2-3; 7 bases align to TRBD2. This CDR3 comprises 16 residues. V lost 0 bases and J lost 2; bases outside the gene matches: 5. From germline, CDR1 is MNHEY and CDR2 SVGEGT. CDR3 in amino acids: CASSYSGGSLTDTQYF. DNA of the CDR3: TGTGCCAGCAGTTACTCTGGCGGGAGCCTCACAGATACGCAGTATTTT.

The chain carries TRBV2 and TRBJ2-3; TRBD2 aligns across 15 bases. Germline assignment: CDR1 SNHLY and CDR2 FYNNEI. The CDR3 is 15 amino acids. J lost 5 bases, V lost 6 bases, and 3 bases had no gene match. The CDR3 sequence: CASRGTSGRLDTQYF. Written as DNA, the CDR3 is TGTGCCAGCAGGGGGACTAGCGGGAGGCTAGATACGCAGTATTTT.

The V gene is TRBV18, the J gene TRBJ1-5; 8 bases match TRBD1. The germline V gene encodes CDR1 KGHSH and CDR2 LQKENI. Trimming removed 4 bases from V and 3 bases from J; junction bases left unmatched: 11. The CDR3 sequence is 17 residues long. As DNA, the CDR3 is TGTGCCAGCTCACGAGCCCCCGGGACAGGACCCAATCAGCCCCAGCATTTT. Translated, it gives CASSRAPGTGPNQPQHF.

This clone has only a few counts. V and J are TRBV28 and TRBJ1-1; no firm D call. CDR1 and CDR2 (germline): MDHEN, SYDVKM. The CDR3 length is 15 residues. V gave up 4 bases and J gave up 11 bases, with 23 bases separating them. CDR3 amino acids: CASSSFHVRVPTAFF. Written as DNA, the CDR3 is TGTGCCAGCAGTTCTTTTCACGTTCGGGTCCCCACTGCTTTCTTT.

The chain joins TRBV6-4 to TRBJ2-1; TRBD1 might be the D (5 bases). The germline V gene has CDR1 MRHNA and CDR2 SNTAGT. CDR3 length: 13 amino acids. Trimming took off 8 bases at V and 5 bases at J, with 13 bases between the two ends. The CDR3 DNA reads as TGTGCCAGCGGGGCTGGACCTAACAATGAGCAGTTCTTC. As protein: CASGAGPNNEQFF.